The 24 T cell receptor beta chains presented below share a single source sample, sequenced in a study of memory CD4+ T cells and cytomegalovirus serostatus. The sort gate was single viable CD3+CD4+CD8-CD45RO+ cells for memory CD4+ T cells. Produced via immunoSEQ multiplex PCR; TCRdb's table is partial and in-frame only. The sample has around 60,000 clones; more than 70% are singletons. The sequencing sample was made of memory CD4+ T cells from blood. The source of these receptors is an adult in good health and CMV-seronegative.

This clone has just a few counts. This chain uses TRBV30 with TRBJ1-5, with 7 bases that match TRBD1. Looked up from germline, CDR1 is GTSNPN and CDR2 is SVGIG (reference sequence). J was trimmed by 6 bases and V by 4 bases; bases with no gene match: 3. This CDR3 region has 12 residues. CDR3 amino acids: CAWNRGSQPQHF. The CDR3 DNA follows: TGTGCCTGGAACAGGGGATCTCAGCCCCAGCATTTT. Full variable domain (missing parts from reference TRBV30 and TRBJ1-5): SQTIHQWPATLVQPVGSPLSLECTVEGTSNPNLYWYRQAAGRGLQLLFYSVGIGQISSEVPQNLSASRPQDRQFILSSKKLLLSDSGFYLCAWNRGSQPQHFGDGTRLSIL.

The chain recombines TRBV7-2 with TRBJ2-7; the match to TRBD2 covers 7 bases. The J segment lost 3 bases and the V segment lost 5 bases, leaving 4 bases of the junction unmatched. The CDR3 covers 13 residues. The germline V gene has CDR1 SGHTA and CDR2 FQGNSA. The CDR3 nucleotides read TGTGCCAGCAGCCGGGACTATTACTACGAGCAGTACTTC. This sequence encodes CASSRDYYYEQYF.

The chain combines TRBV7-6 with TRBJ1-1; TRBD1 matches at 11 bases. Trimming cost V 5 bases and J 4 bases; bases outside gene matches: 3. The CDR3 covers 14 residues. From germline, CDR1 is SGHVS and CDR2 FNYEAQ. Here the CDR3 DNA reads TGTGCCAGCAGCCCCGGGACAGGGGGCACTGAAGCTTTCTTT. Its protein product is CASSPGTGGTEAFF.

The chain uses TRBV7-2 and TRBJ1-2; 9 bases fit TRBD1. With 5 bases clipped from V and 5 bases from J, the junction kept 6 bases outside the gene matches. CDR3 length: 14 residues. Per germline, CDR1 SGHTA and CDR2 FQGNSA. In DNA, the CDR3 is TGTGCCAGCAGCCCTCGGACAGGGGTGTATGGCTACACCTTC. Protein sequence: CASSPRTGVYGYTF.

The J gene is TRBJ1-1, the V gene TRBV29-1; D perhaps matches TRBD1 (6 bases). Trimming cost V 4 bases and J 4 bases, with 16 bases left between them. The CDR3 runs to 14 residues. CDR1 SQVTM and CDR2 ANQGSEA come from the germline V gene. In nucleotides, the CDR3 is TGCAGCGTTGCCCAAACAGGGATAGGCACTGAAGCTTTCTTT. It encodes CSVAQTGIGTEAFF.

The chain is built from TRBV2 and TRBJ2-4, with 7 bases matching TRBD1. J lost 0 bases, V lost 4 bases, and 6 bases had no gene match. The germline V gene has CDR1 SNHLY and CDR2 FYNNEI. This CDR3 is built from 16 residues. CDR3 in amino acids: CASSGRDSLAKNIQYF. DNA for the CDR3: TGTGCCAGCAGTGGCCGGGACAGCTTAGCCAAAAACATTCAGTACTTC.

The count of this clone is one. The gene calls are TRBV5-1 and TRBJ2-5, with 7 bases fitting TRBD2. Per the germline V gene, CDR1 is SGHRS and CDR2 is YFSETQ. Unmatched junction bases numbered 15, after V lost 0 bases and J lost 4 bases. CDR3 length: 18 residues. The CDR3 protein is CASSLEGGRPSWSETQYF. The CDR3, as DNA: TGCGCCAGCAGCTTGGAGGGAGGGCGGCCCTCGTGGTCAGAGACCCAGTACTTC.

The CDR3 spells CASSVGKNSNQPQHF. The DNA for the CDR3 is TGTGCCAGCAGCGTGGGTAAGAATAGCAATCAGCCCCAGCATTTT. The chain links TRBV11-2 to TRBJ1-5; D is unresolved. Germline values: CDR1 SGHAT, CDR2 FQNNGV. The CDR3 runs 15 residues. V gave up 5 bases and J gave up 0 bases, with 11 bases separating them.

This chain joins TRBV29-1 and TRBJ1-1, with 12 positions matching TRBD1. Looked up from germline, CDR1 is SQVTM and CDR2 is ANQGSEA. V lost 4 bases and J lost 0; bases outside the gene matches: 3. The CDR3 runs 15 residues. The CDR3 loop is CSVVGTGGMNTEAFF. The DNA for the CDR3 is TGCAGCGTTGTTGGGACAGGGGGCATGAACACTGAAGCTTTCTTT.

This chain joins TRBV5-1 and TRBJ1-4, with 9 bases identical to TRBD1. Germline CDR1 SGHRS, CDR2 YFSETQ. This CDR3 has 14 residues. Trimming cost V 4 bases and J 8 bases; bases outside gene matches: 6. The chain's CDR3 is CASSSRTGEEKLFF. In nucleotides, the CDR3 is TGCGCCAGCAGCAGCCGGACAGGGGAGGAAAAACTGTTTTTT.

The chain employs TRBV27 and TRBJ1-1; D is possibly TRBD1 (6 bases). The V gene's germline CDR1 is MNHEY and CDR2 SMNVEV (reference sequence). V was clipped by 2 bases and J by 1 base, with 8 bases between them. The CDR3 sequence is 14 residues long. CDR3 sequence: CASSLRGANTEAFF. In DNA form, the CDR3 reads TGTGCCAGCAGTTTACGGGGGGCGAACACTGAAGCTTTCTTT.

V is TRBV7-2 and J is TRBJ2-7, with unresolved D. This CDR3 contains 11 residues. V lost 5 bases and J lost 4, with 6 bases in between. Germline assignment: CDR1 SGHTA and CDR2 FQGNSA. As DNA, the CDR3 is TGTGCCAGCAGCCCGTCTTACGAGCAGTACTTC. This encodes CASSPSYEQYF.

The chain uses TRBV6-5 and TRBJ1-5; tentatively, D is TRBD1 (5 bases). V lost 4 bases to trimming and J lost 3 bases, with 7 bases between them. There are 13 residues in the CDR3. Germline V lookup: CDR1 MNHEY, CDR2 SVGAGI. DNA of the CDR3: TGTGCCAGCAGTTGGGGCTACAATCAGCCCCAGCATTTT. It codes for CASSWGYNQPQHF.

This clone was found once. The gene calls are TRBV7-3 and TRBJ2-3, with a possible D match to TRBD1 (5 bases). Trimming took 5 bases from V and 1 from J, leaving 13 bases between them. This CDR3 has 15 residues. The germline V gene encodes CDR1 SGHTA and CDR2 FQGTGA. The CDR3: CASSLQGGGTDTQYF. CDR3 DNA: TGTGCCAGCAGCCTCCAGGGTGGAGGCACAGATACGCAGTATTTT.

This CDR3 is CASSRDGNEKLFF. The CDR3 bases are TGTGCCAGCAGTCGGGATGGGAATGAAAAACTGTTTTTT. This chain links TRBV2 with TRBJ1-4; unclear D gene. The V and J ends lost 5 bases and 5 bases respectively, with 9 bases between them. Germline V CDR1 and CDR2: SNHLY, FYNNEI. This CDR3 contains 13 residues.

This chain links TRBV5-1 with TRBJ1-6; no clear D gene. V was shortened by 6 bases and J by 1 base, with 14 bases between the two germline ends. This CDR3 spans 16 amino acids. Germline V lookup: CDR1 SGHRS, CDR2 YFSETQ. This CDR3 is CASKPQVASYNSPLHF. In DNA, the CDR3 is TGCGCCAGCAAACCCCAGGTGGCATCCTATAATTCACCCCTCCACTTT.

This chain links TRBV5-1 with TRBJ1-2; 7 positions agree with TRBD1. The CDR3 length is 15 residues. Germline assignment: CDR1 SGHRS and CDR2 YFSETQ. V dropped 2 bases and J dropped 1; count of bases not matched to a gene: 5. CDR3 sequence reads: CASSFWTGGNYGYTF. CDR3 coding DNA: TGCGCCAGCAGCTTCTGGACAGGCGGTAACTATGGCTACACCTTC.

This chain connects TRBV7-2 to TRBJ1-1; D uncertain. This CDR3 has 13 amino acids. The germline V gene has CDR1 SGHTA and CDR2 FQGNSA. Trimming cost V 1 base and J 4 bases, with 7 bases left between them. The CDR3 here is CASSLERSTEAFF. CDR3 coding DNA: TGTGCCAGCAGCTTAGAACGGAGCACTGAAGCTTTCTTT.

This clone was seen once. This CDR3 is CASSTRSGTGNHEQYF. The DNA for the CDR3 is TGTGCCAGCAGTACAAGATCCGGGACAGGGAATCACGAGCAGTACTTC. The chain employs TRBV28 and TRBJ2-7; 9 bases agree with TRBD1. CDR1 is MDHEN, CDR2 SYDVKM, per germline. Trimming at V came to 5 bases and at J to 5 bases, leaving 13 bases not matched to a gene. This CDR3 comprises 16 residues. Full variable domain (rest looked up from reference TRBV28 and TRBJ2-7): DVKVTQSSRYLVKRTGEKVFLECVQDMDHENMFWYRQDPGLGLRLIYFSYDVKMKEKGDIPEGYSVSREKKERFSLILESASTNQTSMYLCASSTRSGTGNHEQYFGPGTRLTVT.

This clone was picked up one time. V and J are TRBV30 and TRBJ2-3; tentative D call: TRBD1 (5 bases). Trimming took off 2 bases at V and 4 bases at J, with 7 bases between the two ends. CDR1 is GTSNPN, CDR2 SVGIG, per germline (reference sequence). The CDR3 extends over 12 amino acids. The CDR3 sequence is CAWSLGADTQYF. CDR3 DNA sequence: TGTGCCTGGAGTCTAGGGGCAGATACGCAGTATTTT.

This sequence joins TRBV30 and TRBJ2-7; possibly TRBD2 for D (7 bases). The CDR3 loop spans 14 amino acids. The germline V and J ends were trimmed by 3 bases and 6 bases, with 18 bases remaining between them. Germline loops: CDR1 GTSNPN, CDR2 SVGIG (reference sequence). The CDR3 DNA is TGTGCCTGGAGCCTGGGGGGGGGCGTCCGCGAGCAGTACTTC. Protein: CAWSLGGGVREQYF.

The rearrangement uses TRBV27 and TRBJ1-5, with 8 nucleotides matching TRBD1. V lost 6 bases, J lost 3 bases, and 10 bases stayed unmatched. The length of the CDR3 is 16 residues. Germline CDR1 reads MNHEY; CDR2 reads SMNVEV (reference sequence). The CDR3: CASSREARGLNQPQHF. In DNA form, the CDR3 reads TGTGCCAGCAGCCGCGAAGCCAGGGGGCTCAATCAGCCCCAGCATTTT.

This clone has a single count. The DNA of the CDR3 is TGTGCCAGCAGCAAACCTGCCCCAGTGAGCGAACACTACGAGCAGTACTTC. It encodes CASSKPAPVSEHYEQYF. The chain combines TRBV21-1 with TRBJ2-7; TRBD2 was called by the table and not checked on the DNA. TRBV21-1 is a pseudogene locus. The CDR3 consists of 17 residues.

The rearrangement links TRBV7-9 to TRBJ1-1, with D possibly being TRBD1 (5 bases). From germline, CDR1 is SEHNR and CDR2 FQNEAQ (reference sequence). The V end lost 8 bases, the J end lost 11 bases, and 24 bases lay between the germline ends. This CDR3 is built from 14 residues. The CDR3 region is CASSLASSWGRAFF. CDR3 bases: TGTGCCAGCTCCCTCGCATCTTCTTGGGGACGCGCTTTCTTT.